The clone carrying this T cell receptor beta chain was counted a few times. As yet, its antigen is unknown. Time point of the sample: sample taken at primary tumor resection. Whole RNA, which was extracted from tumor, nontumor lung tissue or frozen PBMC, was sequenced without any cell sorting. Donation came from approximately 69 patients with untreated early-stage non-small cell lung cancer. The sample is drawn from a study of spatial heterogeneity in lung cancer. Study-wide context: On average, each unique TCR and UMI combination appeared more than ten times in raw reads. Whole-study results and caveats: At resection, ubiquitous expanded tumor TCRs appeared in blood more than at follow-up.

The CDR3 is made up of 14 amino acids. Per the germline V gene, CDR1 is WNHNN and CDR2 is SYGVQD (reference sequence). Trimming cost V 3 bases and J 0 bases, with 8 bases left between them. Every TCR cDNA molecule carried a tag that served as a unique molecular identifier. TCRdb analysed the 5' RACE reads with MiXCR anew, one entry per CDR3 protein. The table has some 87,000 distinct CDR3 sequences, roughly 10% seen once; the top ten hold about 7.1%. This chain connects TRBV10-1 to TRBJ2-5; D is perhaps TRBD1 (6 bases). The source was PBMCs, collected at surgery. The TCR was taken from a male donor with early-stage non-small cell lung cancer. Here the CDR3 reads CASSDGGHQETQYF. The CDR3 region has the DNA TGCGCCAGCAGTGATGGGGGCCACCAAGAGACCCAGTACTTC.